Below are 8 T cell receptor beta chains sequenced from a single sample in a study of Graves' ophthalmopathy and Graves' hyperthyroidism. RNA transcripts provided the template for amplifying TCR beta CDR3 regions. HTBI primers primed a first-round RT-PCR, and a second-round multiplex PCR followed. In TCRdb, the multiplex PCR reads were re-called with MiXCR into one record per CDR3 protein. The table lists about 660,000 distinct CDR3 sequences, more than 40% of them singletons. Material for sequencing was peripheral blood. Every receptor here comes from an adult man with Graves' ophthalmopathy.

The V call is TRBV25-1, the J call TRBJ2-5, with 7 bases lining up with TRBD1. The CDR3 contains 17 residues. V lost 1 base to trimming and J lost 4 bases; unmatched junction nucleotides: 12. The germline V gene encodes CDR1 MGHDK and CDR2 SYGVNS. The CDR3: CASSEFTGTENRETQYF. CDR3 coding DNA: TGTGCCAGCAGTGAATTCACCGGGACAGAAAACCGAGAGACCCAGTACTTC.

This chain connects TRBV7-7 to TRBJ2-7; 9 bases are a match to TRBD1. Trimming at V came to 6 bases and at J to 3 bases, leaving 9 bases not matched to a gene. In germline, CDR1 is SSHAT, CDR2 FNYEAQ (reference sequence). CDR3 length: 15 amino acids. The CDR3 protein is CASSSTGGPLYEQYF. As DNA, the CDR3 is TGTGCCAGCAGTTCGACAGGGGGTCCTCTCTACGAGCAGTACTTC.

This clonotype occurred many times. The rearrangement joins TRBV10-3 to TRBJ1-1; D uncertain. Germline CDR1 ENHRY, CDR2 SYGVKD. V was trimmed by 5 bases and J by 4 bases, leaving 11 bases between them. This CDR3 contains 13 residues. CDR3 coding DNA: TGTGCCATCAGTAGCGGGGAGGGCACTGAAGCTTTCTTT. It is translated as CAISSGEGTEAFF.

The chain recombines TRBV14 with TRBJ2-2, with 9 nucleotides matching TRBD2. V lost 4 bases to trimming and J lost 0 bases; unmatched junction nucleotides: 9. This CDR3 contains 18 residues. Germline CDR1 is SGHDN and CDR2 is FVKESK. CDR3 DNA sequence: TGTGCCAGCAGCCCGGGCCTAGCGGGGCAAGCGAACACCGGGGAGCTGTTTTTT. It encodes CASSPGLAGQANTGELFF.

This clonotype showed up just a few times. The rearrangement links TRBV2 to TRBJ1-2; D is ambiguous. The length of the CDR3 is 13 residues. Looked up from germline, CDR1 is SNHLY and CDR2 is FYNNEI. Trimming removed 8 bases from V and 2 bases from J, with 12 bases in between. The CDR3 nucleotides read TGTGCCAGCGGATTGGACGGAAACTATGGCTACACCTTC. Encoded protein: CASGLDGNYGYTF.

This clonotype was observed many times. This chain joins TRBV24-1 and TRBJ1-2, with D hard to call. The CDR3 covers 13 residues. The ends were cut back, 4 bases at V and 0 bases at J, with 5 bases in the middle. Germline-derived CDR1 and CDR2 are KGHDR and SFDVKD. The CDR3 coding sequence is TGTGCCACCAGTGAGGGCCCTAACTATGGCTACACCTTC. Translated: CATSEGPNYGYTF.

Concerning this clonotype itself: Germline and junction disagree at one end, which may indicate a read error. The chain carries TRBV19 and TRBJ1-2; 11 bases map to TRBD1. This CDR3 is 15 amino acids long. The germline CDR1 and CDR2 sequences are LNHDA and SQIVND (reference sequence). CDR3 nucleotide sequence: TGCGCCAGCAGCGACCGGGACAGGGGGACCTATGGCTACACCTTC. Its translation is CASSDRDRGTYGYTF.

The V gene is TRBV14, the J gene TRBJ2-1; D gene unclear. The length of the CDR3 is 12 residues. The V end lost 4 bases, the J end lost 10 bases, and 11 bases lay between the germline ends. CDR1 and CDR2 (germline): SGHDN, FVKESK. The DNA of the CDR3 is TGTGCCAGCAGCCGCGTCGGACGAGAGCAGTTCTTC. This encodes CASSRVGREQFF.